This TCR beta chain is from a study of T cell responses to AZD1222 COVID-19 vaccine. Concerning this clone: Its antigen is undetermined.

Produced via immunoSEQ multiplex PCR; TCRdb's table is partial and in-frame only. The data hold some 120,000 clones, with about 86% observed a single time. General study findings and limits: Per reports, nearly half of all spike-specific TCRs target regions that are unmutated in variants. Baseline serostatus was positive in only six AZD1222 recipients. A mostly white British donor set with more females was recruited, and clonal diversity was possibly underestimated.

There are 17 residues in the CDR3. Germline V gene sequence: CDR1 SNHLY, CDR2 FYNNEI. V was trimmed by 5 bases and J by 0 bases, leaving 20 bases between them. This material consisted of peripheral blood, taken on day 0 of AZD1222 vaccination. This TCR was sampled from an adult in good health. This rearrangement joins TRBV2 to TRBJ2-7; D is undetermined. The CDR3 bases are TGTGCCAGCAGTACCTACCAATACCGAGTCGGCTCCTACGAGCAGTACTTC. Protein product: CASSTYQYRVGSYEQYF.